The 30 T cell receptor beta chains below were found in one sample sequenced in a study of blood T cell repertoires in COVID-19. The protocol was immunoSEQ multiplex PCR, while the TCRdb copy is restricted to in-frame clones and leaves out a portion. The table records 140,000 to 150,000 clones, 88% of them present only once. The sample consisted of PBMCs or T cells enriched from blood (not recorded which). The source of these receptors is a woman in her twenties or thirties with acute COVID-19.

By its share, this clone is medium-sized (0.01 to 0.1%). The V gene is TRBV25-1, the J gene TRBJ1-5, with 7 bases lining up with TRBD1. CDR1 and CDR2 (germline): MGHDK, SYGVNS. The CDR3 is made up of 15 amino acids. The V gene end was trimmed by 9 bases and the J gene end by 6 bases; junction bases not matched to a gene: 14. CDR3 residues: CASESDREPSQPQHF. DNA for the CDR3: TGTGCCAGTGAGAGTGACAGGGAACCAAGTCAGCCCCAGCATTTT.

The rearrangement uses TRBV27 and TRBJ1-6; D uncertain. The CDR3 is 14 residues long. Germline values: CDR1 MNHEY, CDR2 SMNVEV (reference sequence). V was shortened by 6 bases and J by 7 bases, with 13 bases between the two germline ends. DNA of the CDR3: TGTGCCAGCAGGTATCGGGGAGTCAATTCACCCCTCCACTTT. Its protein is CASRYRGVNSPLHF.

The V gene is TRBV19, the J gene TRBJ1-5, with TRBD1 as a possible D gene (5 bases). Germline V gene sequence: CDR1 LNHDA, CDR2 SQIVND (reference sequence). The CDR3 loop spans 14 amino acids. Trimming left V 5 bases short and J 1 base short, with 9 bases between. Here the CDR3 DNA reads TGTGCCAGTAGTCCGGGGGTAAGCAATCAGCCCCAGCATTTT. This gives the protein CASSPGVSNQPQHF.

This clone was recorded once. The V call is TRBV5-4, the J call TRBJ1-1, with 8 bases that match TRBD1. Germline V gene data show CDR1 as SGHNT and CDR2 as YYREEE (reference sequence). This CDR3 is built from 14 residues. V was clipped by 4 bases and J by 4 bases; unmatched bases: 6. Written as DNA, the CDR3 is TGTGCCAGCAGCCTGGAACAGGGGGGCACTGAAGCTTTCTTT. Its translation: CASSLEQGGTEAFF.

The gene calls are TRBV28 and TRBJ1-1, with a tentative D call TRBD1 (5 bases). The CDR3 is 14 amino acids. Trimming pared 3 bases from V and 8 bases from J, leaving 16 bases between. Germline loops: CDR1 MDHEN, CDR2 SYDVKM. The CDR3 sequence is CASSLWNQGREAFF. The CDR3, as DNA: TGTGCCAGCAGTTTGTGGAATCAGGGTCGAGAAGCTTTCTTT.

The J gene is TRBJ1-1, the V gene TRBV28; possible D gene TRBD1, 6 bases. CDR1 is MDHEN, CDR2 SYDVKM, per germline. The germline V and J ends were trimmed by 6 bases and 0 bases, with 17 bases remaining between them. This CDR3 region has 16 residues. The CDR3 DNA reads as TGTGCCAGCAGCCGCACTCCGGGACAAGTGAACACTGAAGCTTTCTTT. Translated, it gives CASSRTPGQVNTEAFF.

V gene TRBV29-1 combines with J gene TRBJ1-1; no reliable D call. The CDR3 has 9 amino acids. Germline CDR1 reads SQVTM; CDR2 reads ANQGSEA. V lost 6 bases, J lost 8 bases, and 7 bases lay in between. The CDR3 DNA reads TGCAGCGTCGCGGAGGAAGCTTTCTTT. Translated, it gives CSVAEEAFF.

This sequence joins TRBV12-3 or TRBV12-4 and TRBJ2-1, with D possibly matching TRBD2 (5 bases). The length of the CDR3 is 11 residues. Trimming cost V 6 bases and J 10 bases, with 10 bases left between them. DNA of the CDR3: TGTGCCAGCAGCCGCAGCGGCGAGCAGTTCTTC. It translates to CASSRSGEQFF.

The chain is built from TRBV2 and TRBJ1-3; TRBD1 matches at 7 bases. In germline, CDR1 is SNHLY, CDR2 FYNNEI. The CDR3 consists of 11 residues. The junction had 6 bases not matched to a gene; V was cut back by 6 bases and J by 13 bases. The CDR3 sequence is CASSEGARIYF. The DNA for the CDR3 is TGTGCCAGCAGCGAGGGGGCGCGAATATATTTT.

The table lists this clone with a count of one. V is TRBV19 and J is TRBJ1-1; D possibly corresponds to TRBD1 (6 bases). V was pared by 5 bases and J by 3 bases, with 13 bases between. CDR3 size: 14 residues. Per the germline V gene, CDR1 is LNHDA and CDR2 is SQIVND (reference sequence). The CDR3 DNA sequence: TGTGCCAGTAGTTCAACAGGGCGGGACACTGAAGCTTTCTTT. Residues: CASSSTGRDTEAFF. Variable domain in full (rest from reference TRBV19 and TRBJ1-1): DGGITQSPKYLFRKEGQNVTLSCEQNLNHDAMYWYRQDPGQGLRLIYYSQIVNDFQKGDIAEGYSVSREKKESFPLTVTSAQKNPTAFYLCASSSTGRDTEAFFGQGTRLTVV.

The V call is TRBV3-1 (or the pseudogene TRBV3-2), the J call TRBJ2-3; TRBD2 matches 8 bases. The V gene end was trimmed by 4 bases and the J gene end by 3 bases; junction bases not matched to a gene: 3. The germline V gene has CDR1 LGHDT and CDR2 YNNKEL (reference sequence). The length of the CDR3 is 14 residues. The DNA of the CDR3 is TGTGCCAGCAGCCTCGGCGGGGGGACAGATACGCAGTATTTT. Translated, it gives CASSLGGGTDTQYF.

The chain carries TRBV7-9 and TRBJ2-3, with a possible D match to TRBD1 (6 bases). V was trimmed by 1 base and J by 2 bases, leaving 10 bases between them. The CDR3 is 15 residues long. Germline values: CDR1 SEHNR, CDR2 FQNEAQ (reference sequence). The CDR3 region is CASSLVRQDTDTQYF. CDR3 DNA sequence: TGTGCCAGCAGCTTAGTACGACAGGACACAGATACGCAGTATTTT.

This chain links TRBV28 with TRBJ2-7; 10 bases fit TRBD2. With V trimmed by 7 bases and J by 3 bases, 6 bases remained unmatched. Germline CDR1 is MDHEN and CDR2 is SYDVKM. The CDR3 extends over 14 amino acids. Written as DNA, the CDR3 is TGTGCCAGCATCAGTACTAGCGGGAACTACGAGCAGTACTTC. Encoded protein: CASISTSGNYEQYF. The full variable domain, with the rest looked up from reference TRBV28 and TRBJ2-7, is DVKVTQSSRYLVKRTGEKVFLECVQDMDHENMFWYRQDPGLGLRLIYFSYDVKMKEKGDIPEGYSVSREKKERFSLILESASTNQTSMYLCASISTSGNYEQYFGPGTRLTVT.

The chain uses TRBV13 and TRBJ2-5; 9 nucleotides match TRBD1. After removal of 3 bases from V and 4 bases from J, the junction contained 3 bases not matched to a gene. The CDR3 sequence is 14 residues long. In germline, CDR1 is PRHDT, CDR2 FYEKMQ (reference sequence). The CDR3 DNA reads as TGTGCCAGCAGCTTGGACAGGGGAAGAGAGACCCAGTACTTC. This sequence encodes CASSLDRGRETQYF.

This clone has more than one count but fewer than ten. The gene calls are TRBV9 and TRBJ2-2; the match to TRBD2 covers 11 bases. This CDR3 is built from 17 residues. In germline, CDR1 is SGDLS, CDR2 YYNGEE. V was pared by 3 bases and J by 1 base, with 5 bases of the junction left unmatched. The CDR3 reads CASSAGLAEMNTGELFF. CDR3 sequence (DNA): TGTGCCAGCAGCGCGGGACTAGCGGAGATGAACACCGGGGAGCTGTTTTTT.

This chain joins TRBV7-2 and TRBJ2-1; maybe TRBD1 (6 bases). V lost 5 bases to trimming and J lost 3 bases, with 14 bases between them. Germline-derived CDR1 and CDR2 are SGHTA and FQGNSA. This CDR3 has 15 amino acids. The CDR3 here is CASSMTGGHYNEQFF. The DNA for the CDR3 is TGTGCCAGCAGCATGACAGGTGGTCACTACAATGAGCAGTTCTTC.

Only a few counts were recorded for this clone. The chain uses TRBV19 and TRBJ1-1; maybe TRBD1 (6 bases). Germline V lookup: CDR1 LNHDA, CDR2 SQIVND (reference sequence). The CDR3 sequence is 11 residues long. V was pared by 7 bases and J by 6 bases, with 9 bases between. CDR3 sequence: CASIGTSEAFF. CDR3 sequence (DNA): TGTGCCAGTATCGGGACATCTGAAGCTTTCTTT.

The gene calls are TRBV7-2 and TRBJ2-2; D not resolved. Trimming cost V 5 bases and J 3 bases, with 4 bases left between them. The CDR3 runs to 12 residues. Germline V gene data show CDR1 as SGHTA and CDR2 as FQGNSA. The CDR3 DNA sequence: TGTGCCAGCAGCCCGTACACCGGGGAGCTGTTTTTT. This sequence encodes CASSPYTGELFF. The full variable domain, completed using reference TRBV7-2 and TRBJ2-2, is GAGVSQSPSNKVTEKGKDVELRCDPISGHTALYWYRQSLGQGLEFLIYFQGNSAPDKSGLPSDRFSAERTGGSVSTLTIQRTQQEDSAVYLCASSPYTGELFFGEGSRLTVL.

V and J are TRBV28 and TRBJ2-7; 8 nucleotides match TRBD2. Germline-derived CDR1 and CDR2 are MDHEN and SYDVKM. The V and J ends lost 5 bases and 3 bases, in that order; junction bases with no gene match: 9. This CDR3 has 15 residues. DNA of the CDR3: TGTGCCAGCAGTCCCCCCACAGCGGGAGTCTACGAGCAGTACTTC. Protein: CASSPPTAGVYEQYF.

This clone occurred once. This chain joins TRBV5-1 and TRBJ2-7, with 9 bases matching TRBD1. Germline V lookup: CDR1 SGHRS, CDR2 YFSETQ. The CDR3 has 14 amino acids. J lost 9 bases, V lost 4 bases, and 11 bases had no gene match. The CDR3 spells CASSPGTGPYGQYF. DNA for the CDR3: TGCGCCAGCAGCCCCGGGACAGGGCCCTATGGGCAGTACTTC.

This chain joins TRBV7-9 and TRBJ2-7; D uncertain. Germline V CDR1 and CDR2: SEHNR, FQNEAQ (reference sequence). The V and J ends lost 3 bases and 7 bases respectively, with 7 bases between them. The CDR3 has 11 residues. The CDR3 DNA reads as TGTGCCAGCAGCTTTATACGGGAGCAGTACTTC. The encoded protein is CASSFIREQYF. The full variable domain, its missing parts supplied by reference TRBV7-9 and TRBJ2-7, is DTGVSQNPRHKITKRGQNVTFRCDPISEHNRLYWYRQTLGQGPEFLTYFQNEAQLEKSRLLSDRFSAERPKGSFSTLEIQRTEQGDSAMYLCASSFIREQYFGPGTRLTVT.

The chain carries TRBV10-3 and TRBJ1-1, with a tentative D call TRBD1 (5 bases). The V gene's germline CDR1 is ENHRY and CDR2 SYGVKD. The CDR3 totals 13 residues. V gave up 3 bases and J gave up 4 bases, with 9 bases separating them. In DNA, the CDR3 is TGTGCCATCAGTGATGGCCAGGGCACTGAAGCTTTCTTT. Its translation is CAISDGQGTEAFF.

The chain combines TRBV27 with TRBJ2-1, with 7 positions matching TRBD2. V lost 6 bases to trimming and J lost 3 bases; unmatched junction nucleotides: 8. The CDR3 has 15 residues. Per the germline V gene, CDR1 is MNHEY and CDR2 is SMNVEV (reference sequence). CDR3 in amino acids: CASRPSGENYNEQFF. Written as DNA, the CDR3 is TGTGCCAGCAGACCTAGCGGAGAAAACTACAATGAGCAGTTCTTC.

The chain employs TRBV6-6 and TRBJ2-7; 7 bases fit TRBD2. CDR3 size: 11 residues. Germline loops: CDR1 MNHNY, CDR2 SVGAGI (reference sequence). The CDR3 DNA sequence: TGTGCGGTCAGGTGGGGGGGAGAGCAGTACTTC. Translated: CAVRWGGEQYF.

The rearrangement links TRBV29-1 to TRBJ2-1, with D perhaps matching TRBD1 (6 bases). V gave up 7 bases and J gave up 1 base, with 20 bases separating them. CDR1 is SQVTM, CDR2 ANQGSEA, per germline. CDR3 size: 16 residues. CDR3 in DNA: TGCAGCGATGGGGGCCGAGCGGCCGGGTCCTACAATGAGCAGTTCTTC. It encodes CSDGGRAAGSYNEQFF.

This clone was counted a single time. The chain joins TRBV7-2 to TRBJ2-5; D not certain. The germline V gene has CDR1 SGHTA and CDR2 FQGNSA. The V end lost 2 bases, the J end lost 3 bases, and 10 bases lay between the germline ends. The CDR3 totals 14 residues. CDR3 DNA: TGTGCCAGCAGCTTATGGGTGGGCGAAGAGACCCAGTACTTC. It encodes CASSLWVGEETQYF.

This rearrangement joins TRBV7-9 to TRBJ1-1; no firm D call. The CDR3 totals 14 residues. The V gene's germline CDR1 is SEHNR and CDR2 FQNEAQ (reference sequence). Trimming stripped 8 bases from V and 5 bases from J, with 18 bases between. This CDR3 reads CASLRTGGTTEAFF. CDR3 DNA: TGTGCCAGCCTTAGAACGGGAGGCACGACTGAAGCTTTCTTT. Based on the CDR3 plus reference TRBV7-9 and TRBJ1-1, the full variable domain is DTGVSQNPRHKITKRGQNVTFRCDPISEHNRLYWYRQTLGQGPEFLTYFQNEAQLEKSRLLSDRFSAERPKGSFSTLEIQRTEQGDSAMYLCASLRTGGTTEAFFGQGTRLTVV.

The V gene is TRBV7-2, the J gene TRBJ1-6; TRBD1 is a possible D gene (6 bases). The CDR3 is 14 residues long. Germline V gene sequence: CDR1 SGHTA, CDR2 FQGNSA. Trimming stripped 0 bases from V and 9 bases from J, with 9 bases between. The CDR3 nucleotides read TGTGCCAGCAGCTTAGCGACAGGAGGTTCACCCCTCCACTTT. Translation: CASSLATGGSPLHF.

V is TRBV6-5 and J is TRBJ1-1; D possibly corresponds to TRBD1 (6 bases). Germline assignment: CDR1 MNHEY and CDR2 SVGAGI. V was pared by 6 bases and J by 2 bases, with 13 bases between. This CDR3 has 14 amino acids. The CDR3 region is CASSPGQTNTEAFF. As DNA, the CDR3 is TGTGCCAGCAGCCCCGGACAGACTAACACTGAAGCTTTCTTT.

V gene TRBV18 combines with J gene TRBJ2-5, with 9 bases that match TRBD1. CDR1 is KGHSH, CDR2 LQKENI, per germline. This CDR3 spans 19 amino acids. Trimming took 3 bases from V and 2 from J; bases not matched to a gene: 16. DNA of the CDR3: TGTGCCAGCTCACCGGCGGACAGGGGCACGACTAGCCCACAAGAGACCCAGTACTTC. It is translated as CASSPADRGTTSPQETQYF.